The 19 T cell receptor beta chains below all came from one sample that was sequenced in a study of Ad26.COV2.S vaccination and SARS-CoV-2 variants. TCRdb keeps only in-frame clones here, not all; method: immunoSEQ multiplex PCR. The sample carries around 270,000 clones, roughly 89% recorded once. Treatment in this sample: roughly 20 received Ad26.COV2.S at low or high dose, single or two shots; roughly five received placebo; per-sample allocation not given. The study sampled participants on day 63 after the first vaccine or placebo injection. This material consisted of peripheral blood, taken in a trial of Ad26.COV2.S vaccine versus placebo. The receptors shown here come from a person between 18 and 65 years old who received the Ad26.COV2.S COVID-19 vaccine or a placebo.

The chain recombines TRBV5-8 with TRBJ2-3, with 10 bases matching TRBD2. V lost 4 bases to trimming and J lost 0 bases; unmatched junction nucleotides: 8. This CDR3 is built from 17 residues. Per germline, CDR1 SGHTS and CDR2 YDEGEE. CDR3: CASSPLAGASSTDTQYF. CDR3 nucleotide sequence: TGTGCCAGCAGCCCCCTAGCGGGGGCCTCCAGCACAGATACGCAGTATTTT.

The chain employs TRBV4-1 and TRBJ2-5; D not certain. Germline V gene lookup returns CDR1 MGHRA and CDR2 YSYEKL. With 3 bases removed from V and 5 bases from J, the gap between germline ends came to 7 bases. The CDR3 has 12 residues. CDR3 in amino acids: CASSHPGETQYF. In DNA, the CDR3 is TGCGCCAGCAGCCACCCTGGGGAGACCCAGTACTTC.

The rearrangement uses TRBV2 and TRBJ1-1, with 9 positions matching TRBD1. With V trimmed by 3 bases and J by 13 bases, 12 bases remained unmatched. The CDR3 loop spans 14 amino acids. Germline assignment: CDR1 SNHLY and CDR2 FYNNEI. The CDR3 here is CASSEGRRDRAVFF. In nucleotides, the CDR3 is TGTGCCAGCAGTGAGGGGAGGCGGGACAGGGCGGTTTTCTTT.

This clone was counted a few times. DNA of the CDR3: TGTGCCACCAGTGATTCGGGTATGGGCTCGGGAAACACCATATATTTT. Its translation is CATSDSGMGSGNTIYF. The J gene is TRBJ1-3, the V gene TRBV24-1; D is uncertain. The V gene lost 2 bases and the J gene lost 4 bases, with 14 bases spanning the gap. Per the germline V gene, CDR1 is KGHDR and CDR2 is SFDVKD. The CDR3 sequence is 16 residues long.

The chain joins TRBV29-1 to TRBJ2-3; D possibly corresponds to TRBD2 (5 bases). The V and J ends lost 5 bases and 5 bases respectively, with 14 bases between them. This CDR3 has 13 residues. Germline CDR1 and CDR2: SQVTM and ANQGSEA. CDR3 bases: TGCAGCGTTCCTCGGGAAGGCGGAGATACGCAGTATTTT. The encoded protein is CSVPREGGDTQYF.

The chain employs TRBV7-8 and TRBJ2-2, with TRBD1 matching over 7 bases. This CDR3 contains 15 residues. Unmatched junction bases numbered 8, after V lost 5 bases and J lost 5 bases. The germline gives CDR1 SGHVS, CDR2 FQNEAQ. The CDR3 DNA reads TGTGCCAGCAGCCCTGTATGGACAGGTACCGGGGAGCTGTTTTTT. Translating gives CASSPVWTGTGELFF.

V gene TRBV5-4 combines with J gene TRBJ2-5, with 13 bases fitting TRBD2. The CDR3 totals 15 residues. With V trimmed by 3 bases and J by 2 bases, 1 base remained unmatched. Germline V gene sequence: CDR1 SGHNT, CDR2 YYREEE (reference sequence). The CDR3 sequence: CASSWGLAGQETQYF. DNA of the CDR3: TGTGCCAGCAGCTGGGGACTAGCGGGGCAAGAGACCCAGTACTTC.

The chain links TRBV6-5 to TRBJ2-7; weak D call: TRBD2 (6 bases). Germline CDR1 and CDR2: MNHEY and SVGAGI. The CDR3 runs to 15 residues. Deletions cut 5 bases from V and 3 bases from J, with 17 bases between. CDR3 sequence: CASSIDGGKGYEQYV. CDR3 DNA sequence: TGTGCCAGCAGTATTGACGGGGGAAAGGGCTACGAGCAGTACGTC.

This sequence joins TRBV18 and TRBJ2-1; D gene ambiguous. The V and J ends lost 2 bases and 0 bases respectively, with 14 bases between them. Germline CDR1 and CDR2: KGHSH and LQKENI. The CDR3 totals 17 residues. The chain's CDR3 is CASSPGLTLGSYNEQFF. The CDR3, as DNA: TGTGCCAGCTCACCAGGGTTGACGCTCGGCTCCTACAATGAGCAGTTCTTC.

This clone has a handful of counts. The CDR3 loop reads CATSRDEAGGHGAQYF. The CDR3 DNA is TGTGCCACCAGCAGAGATGAAGCGGGGGGCCACGGGGCGCAGTATTTT. The chain has TRBV15 and TRBJ2-3; the match to TRBD2 covers 9 bases. CDR3 length equals 16 residues. Germline V gene lookup returns CDR1 LNHNV and CDR2 YYDKDF (reference sequence). After removal of 0 bases from V and 10 bases from J, the junction contained 11 bases not matched to a gene.

The chain joins TRBV6-6 to TRBJ1-1; no definite D call. Looked up from germline, CDR1 is MNHNY and CDR2 is SVGAGI (reference sequence). The CDR3 is made up of 11 amino acids. Between the trimmed V and J ends, which lost 2 bases and 8 bases, there was a span of 6 bases. Written as DNA, the CDR3 is TGTGCCAGCAGTTACGTCAGAGAAGCTTTCTTT. Its protein is CASSYVREAFF.

This clone turned up a few times. Other DNA sequences in the same sample also yield this CDR3. This chain uses TRBV6-5 with TRBJ1-3; D is unclear. The CDR3 runs to 12 residues. Trimming left V 7 bases short and J 0 bases short, with 4 bases between. Germline-derived CDR1 and CDR2 are MNHEY and SVGAGI. In DNA, the CDR3 is TGTGCCAGCACCAGCTCTGGAAACACCATATATTTT. Amino acids: CASTSSGNTIYF.

The chain joins TRBV7-2 to TRBJ2-1, with 9 bases matching TRBD1. The trim removed 5 bases at V and 8 bases at J, leaving 4 bases unmatched. The CDR3 covers 13 residues. Looked up from germline, CDR1 is SGHTA and CDR2 is FQGNSA. CDR3 in amino acids: CASSVGQGYEQFF. The CDR3 DNA reads TGTGCCAGCAGCGTGGGACAGGGCTATGAGCAGTTCTTC.

The chain employs TRBV29-1 and TRBJ1-1, with D possibly TRBD1 on 5 matching bases. Germline V gene lookup returns CDR1 SQVTM and CDR2 ANQGSEA. Trimming cost V 6 bases and J 6 bases, with 17 bases left between them. This CDR3 spans 13 amino acids. The CDR3 coding sequence is TGCAGCGTCCAGGGTCCGACACGATCTGAAGCTTTCTTT. Translation gives CSVQGPTRSEAFF.

The chain has TRBV23-1 and TRBJ1-6; D is undetermined. TRBV23-1 is assigned to the ORF class and has an uncertain function. Trimming took 3 bases from V and 7 from J, leaving 13 bases between them. The CDR3 covers 15 residues. The CDR3 DNA reads as TGCGCCAGCAGTCATCTAGATACGGCGAATTCACCCCTCCACTTT. As protein: CASSHLDTANSPLHF.

This clone showed up just once. CDR3 region: CASSPGQGAWSPLHF. Written as DNA, the CDR3 is TGCGCCAGCAGCCCGGGACAGGGGGCTTGGTCACCCCTCCACTTT. V is TRBV5-1 and J is TRBJ1-6; TRBD1 aligns across 12 bases. The CDR3 totals 15 residues. V was pared by 4 bases and J by 10 bases, with 6 bases of the junction left unmatched. CDR1 is SGHRS and CDR2 is YFSETQ in the germline V gene.

The gene calls are TRBV7-9 and TRBJ2-5; D remains unclear. Deletions cut 7 bases from V and 1 base from J, with 19 bases between. Per the germline V gene, CDR1 is SEHNR and CDR2 is FQNEAQ (reference sequence). The CDR3 spans 16 residues. This CDR3 is CASTESTPSAQETQYF. CDR3 DNA: TGTGCCAGCACCGAATCCACCCCCTCGGCCCAAGAGACCCAGTACTTC.

CDR3 in amino acids: CATSDPGTSGSTDTQYF. CDR3 sequence (DNA): TGTGCCACCAGTGATCCCGGGACTAGCGGGAGCACAGATACGCAGTATTTT. This chain uses TRBV24-1 with TRBJ2-3, with 12 nucleotides matching TRBD2. The CDR3 spans 17 residues. The germline gives CDR1 KGHDR, CDR2 SFDVKD. Trimming at V came to 3 bases and at J to 0 bases, leaving 3 bases not matched to a gene.

The V call is TRBV4-1, the J call TRBJ1-2, with D maybe TRBD1 (6 bases). With 7 bases removed from V and 0 bases from J, the gap between germline ends came to 15 bases. In germline, CDR1 is MGHRA, CDR2 YSYEKL. The CDR3 is made up of 15 amino acids. DNA of the CDR3: TGCGCCAGCACCTTGGACAGAGCTTCTAACTATGGCTACACCTTC. It codes for CASTLDRASNYGYTF.